This T cell receptor beta chain was found in a study of identical twins. MiXCR, applied by TCRdb to the 5' RACE reads, yields one record per CDR3 protein. The table lists about 700,000 distinct CDR3 sequences, under 9% of them singletons, with more than 0.75% in the top ten. The germline CDR1 and CDR2 sequences are SGHKS and YYEKEE (reference sequence). V lost 1 base to trimming and J lost 3 bases, with 11 bases between them. The CDR3 extends over 15 amino acids. This sample was shared with a second study, whose subject was yellow fever vaccine responses in identical twins.

Sequencing was carried out using PBMCs. The chain recombines TRBV5-5 with TRBJ1-5, with D perhaps TRBD1 (5 bases). The clonotype originates from a woman younger than 35 in good health. In DNA, the CDR3 is TGTGCCAGCAGCTTGTTTACAGGTCTCAATCAGCCCCAGCATTTT. Its protein product is CASSLFTGLNQPQHF.